The 32 T cell receptor beta chains presented below share a single source sample, sequenced in a study of blood T cell repertoires in COVID-19. Here immunoSEQ multiplex PCR was the method, and the copy in TCRdb shows in-frame clones only, minus some. The sample records about 270,000 clones, around 82% being singletons. Specimen: peripheral blood. The receptors originated from a woman aged 18 to 35 with acute or convalescent COVID-19.

The gene calls are TRBV30 and TRBJ2-7, with TRBD1 identical over 9 bases. V was clipped by 2 bases and J by 3 bases; unmatched bases: 2. The CDR3 is 13 residues long. From germline, CDR1 is GTSNPN and CDR2 SVGIG (reference sequence). The chain's CDR3 is CAWSPGQGYEQYF. The CDR3, as DNA: TGTGCCTGGAGTCCGGGACAGGGCTACGAGCAGTACTTC.

V is TRBV7-9 and J is TRBJ2-7, with 7 positions matching TRBD2. The CDR3 spans 14 residues. The V segment lost 5 bases and the J segment 2 bases; nucleotides outside the gene matches: 6. CDR1 and CDR2 (germline): SEHNR, FQNEAQ (reference sequence). As DNA, the CDR3 is TGTGCCAGCAGCCCACTAGCGAAGCCCTACGAGCAGTACTTC. It codes for CASSPLAKPYEQYF.

The V call is TRBV6-6, the J call TRBJ2-1, with TRBD2 matching over 10 bases. V dropped 6 bases and J dropped 7; count of bases not matched to a gene: 12. This CDR3 comprises 16 residues. Germline assignment: CDR1 MNHNY and CDR2 SVGAGI (reference sequence). The CDR3 here is CASSLGGSGRVNEQFF. The CDR3 bases are TGTGCCAGCAGCTTGGGGGGCAGCGGGAGGGTTAATGAGCAGTTCTTC.

This chain links TRBV30 with TRBJ2-1; D is perhaps TRBD2 (6 bases). Germline values: CDR1 GTSNPN, CDR2 SVGIG (reference sequence). This CDR3 is 18 amino acids long. V lost 0 bases and J lost 7, with 25 bases in between. CDR3 sequence: CAWSVRTPLALSGNEQFF. CDR3 nucleotide sequence: TGTGCCTGGAGTGTACGGACCCCACTAGCCCTCTCGGGTAATGAGCAGTTCTTC.

This clone was counted a single time. The chain recombines TRBV5-6 with TRBJ1-1; weak D call: TRBD1 (6 bases). Per the germline V gene, CDR1 is SGHDT and CDR2 is YYEEEE. This CDR3 region has 13 residues. V lost 3 bases to trimming and J lost 4 bases, with 10 bases between them. The CDR3, as DNA: TGTGCCAGCAGCTGGGGGCTCGGCACTGAAGCTTTCTTT. Encoded protein: CASSWGLGTEAFF. The full variable domain, in which reference TRBV5-6 and TRBJ1-1 provide the parts outside the CDR3, is DAGVTQSPTHLIKTRGQQVTLRCSPKSGHDTVSWYQQALGQGPQFIFQYYEEEERQRGNFPDRFSGHQFPNYSSELNVNALLLGDSALYLCASSWGLGTEAFFGQGTRLTVV.

This rearrangement joins TRBV5-6 to TRBJ2-1; 8 bases map to TRBD1. The CDR3 runs 16 residues. With V trimmed by 4 bases and J by 1 base, 7 bases remained unmatched. Per germline, CDR1 SGHDT and CDR2 YYEEEE. As DNA, the CDR3 is TGTGCCAGCAGCATACCAGGGGGCCCATCCTACAATGAGCAGTTCTTC. It codes for CASSIPGGPSYNEQFF.

The chain has TRBV5-1 and TRBJ2-5; 8 bases map to TRBD2. The V gene end was trimmed by 5 bases and the J gene end by 4 bases; junction bases not matched to a gene: 4. The CDR3 consists of 13 residues. Per germline, CDR1 SGHRS and CDR2 YFSETQ. This CDR3 reads CASSPGRVETQYF. CDR3 in DNA: TGCGCCAGCAGTCCCGGGAGGGTAGAGACCCAGTACTTC.

The rearrangement joins TRBV13 to TRBJ2-1; a possible D gene is TRBD2 (6 bases). Deletions cut 3 bases from V and 9 bases from J, with 15 bases between. The CDR3 spans 14 residues. Germline V gives CDR1 PRHDT, CDR2 FYEKMQ (reference sequence). CDR3 sequence reads: CASSFIRTMFEQFF. DNA of the CDR3: TGTGCCAGCAGCTTTATCCGGACTATGTTTGAGCAGTTCTTC.

The V call is TRBV2, the J call TRBJ1-1, with 9 bases aligning to TRBD1. Unmatched junction bases numbered 16, after V lost 6 bases and J lost 11 bases. Germline V gene lookup returns CDR1 SNHLY and CDR2 FYNNEI. CDR3 length equals 15 residues. The CDR3 loop reads CASRGGQGPPRWAFF. Written as DNA, the CDR3 is TGTGCCAGCAGGGGAGGACAGGGGCCCCCCCGGTGGGCTTTCTTT.

This chain uses TRBV2 with TRBJ1-2, with TRBD1 identical over 10 bases. Trimming cost V 6 bases and J 8 bases; bases outside gene matches: 6. Germline-derived CDR1 and CDR2 are SNHLY and FYNNEI. The CDR3 has 13 amino acids. In DNA form, the CDR3 reads TGTGCCAGCAGCGACAGGGGGCTGGGAGGCTACACCTTC. Its protein product is CASSDRGLGGYTF.

In this sample, this clone turned up a few times. J is TRBJ2-3 and V is TRBV4-3; TRBD2 agrees at 8 bases. The germline V gene has CDR1 LGHNA and CDR2 YSLEER. V gave up 0 bases and J gave up 3 bases; unmatched junction bases: 5. CDR3 length: 16 residues. In DNA, the CDR3 is TGCGCCAGCAGCCAAGATGTTTCTAGCGGGACAGATACGCAGTATTTT. Protein: CASSQDVSSGTDTQYF.

This clone appeared many times. The V call is TRBV7-2, the J call TRBJ1-2; D is undetermined. The V end was cut by 1 base, the J end by 4 bases, with 13 bases between. The CDR3 is 15 residues long. The germline CDR1 and CDR2 sequences are SGHTA and FQGNSA. The CDR3 is CASSLDRTRSYGYTF. For the CDR3, the DNA is TGTGCCAGCAGCTTAGATAGGACTAGGAGCTATGGCTACACCTTC.

The chain recombines TRBV4-3 with TRBJ2-1; a possible D gene is TRBD2 (7 bases). The CDR3 totals 15 residues. Germline V lookup: CDR1 LGHNA, CDR2 YSLEER. The V and J ends lost 11 bases and 8 bases respectively, with 25 bases between them. DNA of the CDR3: TGCGCCCAATCGGGGGCCAGCGGGAATCGGGATGAGCAGTTCTTC. Encoded protein: CAQSGASGNRDEQFF.

This clone came up a few times. This chain connects TRBV19 to TRBJ1-5, with D unclear. Per the germline V gene, CDR1 is LNHDA and CDR2 is SQIVND (reference sequence). The CDR3 is 12 amino acids. V dropped 8 bases and J dropped 2 bases, with 7 bases sitting between them. The CDR3 DNA sequence: TGTGCCAGTGGGAGGGGCAATCAGCCCCAGCATTTT. Its translation is CASGRGNQPQHF.

This clone was seen a handful of times. The chain links TRBV29-1 to TRBJ2-1; TRBD2 matches at 7 bases. The CDR3 runs 15 residues. J was trimmed by 0 bases and V by 3 bases; bases with no gene match: 5. Germline CDR1 and CDR2: SQVTM and ANQGSEA. In nucleotides, the CDR3 is TGCAGCGTTGATTCGTGGGGGGGCTCCTACAATGAGCAGTTCTTC. As protein: CSVDSWGGSYNEQFF.

V usage is TRBV5-7 and J usage is TRBJ2-1; 7 bases match TRBD1. TRBV5-7 has ORF status, its function being uncertain. This CDR3 region has 15 residues. The junction had 7 bases not matched to a gene; V was cut back by 2 bases and J by 5 bases. The CDR3 is CASSFYRGTDNEQFF. The CDR3 bases are TGTGCCAGCAGCTTTTACAGGGGAACGGACAATGAGCAGTTCTTC.

The genes are TRBV5-1 and TRBJ2-4; TRBD2 matches at 12 bases. The length of the CDR3 is 18 residues. V was pared by 1 base and J by 0 bases, with 5 bases of the junction left unmatched. Germline V lookup: CDR1 SGHRS, CDR2 YFSETQ. CDR3 amino acids: CASSLPSGRAQAKNIQYF. DNA of the CDR3: TGCGCCAGCAGCTTGCCTAGCGGGAGGGCCCAAGCCAAAAACATTCAGTACTTC. Full variable domain (rest looked up from reference TRBV5-1 and TRBJ2-4): KAGVTQTPRYLIKTRGQQVTLSCSPISGHRSVSWYQQTPGQGLQFLFEYFSETQRNKGNFPGRFSGRQFSNSRSEMNVSTLELGDSALYLCASSLPSGRAQAKNIQYFGAGTRLSVL.

This chain connects TRBV7-3 to TRBJ1-1; 8 bases map to TRBD1. The CDR3 consists of 15 residues. Germline V gene sequence: CDR1 SGHTA, CDR2 FQGTGA. The J segment lost 8 bases and the V segment lost 0 bases, leaving 8 bases of the junction unmatched. The CDR3 here is CASSLTTGAYSEAFF. The CDR3 DNA is TGTGCCAGCAGCTTAACGACAGGGGCCTACTCCGAAGCTTTCTTT.

The CDR3, as DNA: TGTGCCTGGAGTGACCCCAGGGGGTTCAATCAGCCCCAGCATTTT. It yields the protein CAWSDPRGFNQPQHF. The chain recombines TRBV30 with TRBJ1-5, with 7 bases lining up with TRBD1. The CDR3 sequence is 15 residues long. With 1 base clipped from V and 3 bases from J, the junction kept 6 bases outside the gene matches. Germline V CDR1 and CDR2: GTSNPN, SVGIG (reference sequence).

The V call is TRBV19, the J call TRBJ1-6; D might be TRBD1 (5 bases). The CDR3 contains 15 residues. V shed 4 bases and J shed 9 bases, with 16 bases lying between them. The germline V gene encodes CDR1 LNHDA and CDR2 SQIVND (reference sequence). CDR3 DNA: TGTGCCAGTAGTACCCTCTGGGGCCTTGCTTCACCCCTCCACTTT. Its protein is CASSTLWGLASPLHF.

The CDR3 DNA follows: TGTGCCAGCAGCTCGGATTGGACAGGGGGGAACGAAAAACTGTTTTTT. Translated, it gives CASSSDWTGGNEKLFF. The chain recombines TRBV7-2 with TRBJ1-4; 10 positions match TRBD1. V was pared by 4 bases and J by 8 bases, with 10 bases of the junction left unmatched. Germline V CDR1 and CDR2: SGHTA, FQGNSA. The CDR3 covers 16 residues.

This chain links TRBV10-3 with TRBJ2-1, with 7 bases lining up with TRBD2. The germline CDR1 and CDR2 sequences are ENHRY and SYGVKD. The CDR3 loop spans 14 amino acids. The trim removed 10 bases at V and 1 base at J, leaving 7 bases unmatched. The CDR3 reads CATASGGSYNEQFF. The CDR3 nucleotides are TGTGCCACTGCTAGCGGAGGGTCCTACAATGAGCAGTTCTTC.

Only a few counts were recorded for this clone. V gene TRBV28 combines with J gene TRBJ1-1; a weak D match, TRBD1 (6 bases). The V gene's germline CDR1 is MDHEN and CDR2 SYDVKM. The CDR3 runs 13 residues. V was trimmed by 8 bases and J by 3 bases, leaving 13 bases between them. The CDR3 loop is CASLQQGHTEAFF. CDR3 DNA sequence: TGTGCCAGCCTCCAACAGGGACACACTGAAGCTTTCTTT.

The chain couples TRBV5-6 to TRBJ1-5; D gene unclear. Germline V gene sequence: CDR1 SGHDT, CDR2 YYEEEE. The CDR3 loop spans 13 amino acids. V lost 2 bases and J 6 bases, leaving 9 bases between the germline ends. The CDR3 sequence is CASSFSGSQPQHF. In DNA form, the CDR3 reads TGTGCCAGCAGCTTTTCCGGGAGTCAGCCCCAGCATTTT.

This clone was seen once. The chain joins TRBV5-5 to TRBJ1-4; D may be TRBD1 (5 bases). The V gene lost 4 bases and the J gene lost 4 bases, with 14 bases spanning the gap. The germline V gene has CDR1 SGHKS and CDR2 YYEKEE (reference sequence). The CDR3 contains 15 residues. The CDR3 DNA sequence: TGTGCCAGCAGCGCCCGCACAGGTTTTAATGAAAAACTGTTTTTT. Translated, it gives CASSARTGFNEKLFF. The variable domain in full, with the rest retrieved from reference TRBV5-5 and TRBJ1-4, is DAGVTQSPTHLIKTRGQQVTLRCSPISGHKSVSWYQQVLGQGPQFIFQYYEKEERGRGNFPDRFSARQFPNYSSELNVNALLLGDSALYLCASSARTGFNEKLFFGSGTQLSVL.

The chain is built from TRBV9 and TRBJ2-1; TRBD2 might be the D (5 bases). The CDR3 covers 16 residues. Germline loops: CDR1 SGDLS, CDR2 YYNGEE. With 4 bases removed from V and 0 bases from J, the gap between germline ends came to 14 bases. DNA for the CDR3: TGTGCCAGCAGCCAAAGGTTTGGGAGCTCCTACAATGAGCAGTTCTTC. Protein product: CASSQRFGSSYNEQFF.

The chain is built from TRBV6-5 and TRBJ2-7, with 7 positions matching TRBD2. The CDR3 is 13 residues long. V dropped 6 bases and J dropped 3; count of bases not matched to a gene: 5. Germline lookup yields CDR1 MNHEY and CDR2 SVGAGI. CDR3 sequence: CASSSQRGYEQYF. Written as DNA, the CDR3 is TGTGCCAGCAGCTCTCAGCGGGGCTACGAGCAGTACTTC.

This sequence joins TRBV28 and TRBJ1-2; D is uncertain. Trimming took off 5 bases at V and 8 bases at J, with 12 bases between the two ends. Germline CDR1 is MDHEN and CDR2 is SYDVKM. The length of the CDR3 is 12 residues. CDR3 coding DNA: TGTGCCAGCAGTCTCGCGGGGAAGGGCTACACCTTC. It codes for CASSLAGKGYTF.

The chain recombines TRBV7-9 with TRBJ1-4; a possible D gene is TRBD1 (6 bases). V was trimmed by 6 bases and J by 4 bases, leaving 12 bases between them. The CDR3 contains 14 residues. Germline CDR1 reads SEHNR; CDR2 reads FQNEAQ (reference sequence). CDR3 loop: CASRLQGLNEKLFF. In DNA form, the CDR3 reads TGTGCCAGCAGATTACAGGGACTTAATGAAAAACTGTTTTTT.

CDR3 sequence: CASSLALLILGREGTEAFF. In DNA, the CDR3 is TGTGCCAGCAGCTTAGCGCTTTTAATCTTAGGACGGGAGGGAACTGAAGCTTTCTTT. The chain links TRBV7-9 to TRBJ1-1; D call uncertain. The CDR3 spans 19 residues. Trimming removed 0 bases at V and 5 bases at J, with 25 bases between. Germline V gives CDR1 SEHNR, CDR2 FQNEAQ (reference sequence).

The CDR3 region is CASSLLWGQGYGYTF. The CDR3 DNA follows: TGTGCCAGCAGCTTACTTTGGGGACAGGGGTATGGCTACACCTTC. J is TRBJ1-2 and V is TRBV7-2; TRBD1 matches at 10 bases. The length of the CDR3 is 15 residues. J lost 5 bases, V lost 2 bases, and 5 bases had no gene match. Germline loops: CDR1 SGHTA, CDR2 FQGNSA.

V gene TRBV1 combines with J gene TRBJ2-7; the table gives TRBD2 as D, unverified against the DNA. TRBV1 is a listed pseudogene. The CDR3 is made up of 16 amino acids. The CDR3 bases are TGCACCAGCAGCCCAGTCGGGGGACTAGCGAGGGACGAGCAGTACTTC. Amino acids: CTSSPVGGLARDEQYF.